This TCR beta chain was recorded in a study of blood T cells in healthy people across ages (dated by TCRdb to the mid-2010s). Looking at the study overall: In model experiments, template switching captured about one uniquely barcoded TCR beta cDNA molecule for every two T cells. The study measured age-related changes in TCR beta repertoire diversity using deep sequencing normalized with unique cDNA molecular identifiers. Donors were grouped into four age groups: young (average roughly 15 years), middle-aged (less than 40), aged (approximately 67) and long-lived (approximately 81). Two additional independent replicas of 1 million unique cDNA reads from the same blood draw were analyzed for two donors (one aged 18 to 29 and one aged 80 or older). The research as a whole found: Since profiling was done on bulk unsorted PBMCs, naive and antigen-experienced compartments could not be conclusively compared. Observed TCR beta diversity per million T cells fell roughly linearly with age, and a significant reduction was already apparent by age approximately 41. Compared with the aged group, more naive CD4+ T cells, fewer expanded clones and increased TCR diversity were shown by the long-lived group, suggesting age selection. The CMV infection status of donors was not known, potentially confounding age-related changes in expanded clonotypes. Observed TCR beta diversity correlated strongly with the percentage of naive T cells measured by flow cytometry. Total diversity estimates from one million sequenced T cells were considered lower bounds and underestimates.

Trimming costs V 6 bases and J 10 bases, and their ends lie 19 bases apart. The CDR3 contains 15 residues, cysteine and phenylalanine counted. Only the CDR3 region is kept as DNA, spanning 45 bases read in frame from base 1. Taken from the germline V gene, the CDR1 and CDR2 loops are MNHEY and SVGEGT. Donors were under 40 systemically healthy Caucasian individuals from Russia aged 6 to 90 years. About 9.8 milliliters of peripheral blood were drawn from each donor into EDTA-treated Vacutainer tubes. PBMCs were isolated by Ficoll-Paque density-gradient centrifugation, with at least 6 million obtained per sample. Total RNA, at least 6 micrograms per sample, was extracted from PBMCs with Trizol reagent. For every donor, an aliquot of PBMCs went through flow cytometry to measure the percentages of naive CD45RAhigh/CD27high T cells. The library was generated by 5' RACE. Sequenced using an Illumina HiSeq 2500. A second about 7 to 12 cycle PCR used a sample-barcoded 5' primer and a J-beta primer mix. A template-switch 5' adaptor carrying 12 random nucleotides introduced a unique molecular identifier onto each TCR beta cDNA molecule. Each sample yielded at least 2.5 million CDR3-containing paired-end reads. First-strand cDNA synthesis was performed from all RNA using the Mint cDNA synthesis kit, with priming by a TRBC-specific oligonucleotide. After uracil-DNA glycosylase treatment, a first 18-cycle PCR used universal primers M1SS and BC2_uni_R on all cDNA. Concerning the study's data processing: For normalization, 1 million high-quality reads, each with a distinct molecular identifier, were randomly selected from each sample. Instead of being binned into consensus sequences, reads with shared molecular identifiers were discarded. CDR3 identification, clonotype clustering and error correction used MiTCR with a Q25 quality threshold and the strictest error-elimination algorithm. A nonparametric unseen species model using Euler transformation provided a lower-bound estimate of total TCR beta diversity. Using fastp at Q25 and MiXCR, TCRdb reprocessed the public reads and kept productive beta chains. All rows with the same CDR3 protein become a single entry with the most common DNA and genes. The V and J calls shown here were made by TCRdb, not taken from the authors' results. In all, the sample holds around 500,000 distinct CDR3 sequences, and about 27% of those were seen once. Of the sample, about 3.3% is held by the ten largest clones.

For this clonotype: No cognate antigen has been identified for it. The sample holds no much larger clone one base away, and base qualities are not on file.

These data were likewise used in another study, on T cells of mothers and their children. Drawing on the second study: Donors were nine systemically healthy Caucasian individuals: three mothers and their six children. cDNA synthesis consumed the entire amount of extracted RNA, loaded at around 1.4 ug RNA in each 15 ul reaction. In the second PCR, the M1S primer introduced both the sample barcodes and 2-4 random nucleotides. Over 10 million TCR beta CDR3 reads came from each mother, compared with 3.3 million or so reads from each child. Thymic selection similarly shapes TCR recombination output in related and unrelated pairs, with minor effect from inherited differences. Normalized repertoire overlap in related mother-child pairs was always slightly higher than in unrelated mother-child pairs, but the difference was never significant. With a sensitivity of about 100 clones per million clonotypes, no persistent microchimeric T cell clones were detected. In the study, deep NGS was used to compare the TCR beta repertoires of mothers and children, and features distinguishing related mother-child pairs from unrelated individuals were sought. On average, the children were about 10 +/- 4 years old, while the mothers were about 40 +/- 4 years old. After adapters were ligated using NEBNext reagents, the libraries underwent 100+100 nt paired-end sequencing on an Illumina HiSeq 2000. To avoid cross-contamination, the mother libraries and the child libraries were prepared a month apart and sequenced in separate runs. Between roughly 450,000 and 2,200,000 distinct TCR beta clonotypes were identified per donor. Naive TCR beta clonotypes were estimated from low-frequency clonotypes matched to each donor's FACS-determined naive share, without sorting.

The receptor chain draws on TRBV6-2 or TRBV6-3 and TRBJ2-6; tentative D gene TRBD1, with 6 bases matching. The sequence derives from a boy aged 2 to 10 in good health. The sequencing sample was made of blood. The CDR3 protein sequence reads: CASSLITTGPNVLTF. The DNA sequence follows: TGTGCCAGCAGCCTTATCACGACAGGCCCTAACGTCCTGACTTTC.